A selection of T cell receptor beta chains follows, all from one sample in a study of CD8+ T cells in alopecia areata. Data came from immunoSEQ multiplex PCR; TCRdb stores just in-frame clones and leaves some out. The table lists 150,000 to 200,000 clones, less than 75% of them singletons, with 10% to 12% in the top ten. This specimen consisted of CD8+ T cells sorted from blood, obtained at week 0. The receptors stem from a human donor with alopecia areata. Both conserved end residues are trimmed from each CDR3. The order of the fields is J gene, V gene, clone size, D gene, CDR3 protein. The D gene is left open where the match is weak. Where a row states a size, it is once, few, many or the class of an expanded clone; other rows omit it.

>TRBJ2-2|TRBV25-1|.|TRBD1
ASSEYGQGTGELF
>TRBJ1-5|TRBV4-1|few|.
ASSQTTRGNQPQH
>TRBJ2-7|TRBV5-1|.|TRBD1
ASSLALQGVHEQY
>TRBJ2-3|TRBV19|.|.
ASRSGLSSTDTQY
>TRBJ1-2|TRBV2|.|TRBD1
ASQDRVYGYT
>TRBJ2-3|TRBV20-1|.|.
SATTDTQY
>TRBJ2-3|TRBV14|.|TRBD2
ASSHPSGGRTDTQY
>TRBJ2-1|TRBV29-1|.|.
SVVWGDAEQF
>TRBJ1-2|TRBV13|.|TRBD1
ASSRQGYGYT
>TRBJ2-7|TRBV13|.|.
ASSLRTALDYEQY
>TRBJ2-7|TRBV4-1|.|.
ASRPEGNYEQY
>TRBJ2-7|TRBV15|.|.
ATSTVRVGTYEQY
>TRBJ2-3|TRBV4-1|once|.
ASSQGGPDTQY
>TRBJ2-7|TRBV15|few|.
ATSWAGQSYEQY
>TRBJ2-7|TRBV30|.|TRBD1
AWSVGLGTAYEQY
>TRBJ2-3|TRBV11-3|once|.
ASSWGGHDTDTQY
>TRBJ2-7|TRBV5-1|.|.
ASSYASSDYEQY
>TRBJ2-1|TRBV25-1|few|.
ASSVVAHEQF
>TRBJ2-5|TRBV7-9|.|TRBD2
ASSPRTSRETQY
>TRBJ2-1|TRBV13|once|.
ASSSGEGGLGEQF
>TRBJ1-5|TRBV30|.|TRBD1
AWSPGQGSNQPQH
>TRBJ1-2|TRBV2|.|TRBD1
ASRDRVNYGYT
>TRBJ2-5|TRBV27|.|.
ASSLVMGQETQY